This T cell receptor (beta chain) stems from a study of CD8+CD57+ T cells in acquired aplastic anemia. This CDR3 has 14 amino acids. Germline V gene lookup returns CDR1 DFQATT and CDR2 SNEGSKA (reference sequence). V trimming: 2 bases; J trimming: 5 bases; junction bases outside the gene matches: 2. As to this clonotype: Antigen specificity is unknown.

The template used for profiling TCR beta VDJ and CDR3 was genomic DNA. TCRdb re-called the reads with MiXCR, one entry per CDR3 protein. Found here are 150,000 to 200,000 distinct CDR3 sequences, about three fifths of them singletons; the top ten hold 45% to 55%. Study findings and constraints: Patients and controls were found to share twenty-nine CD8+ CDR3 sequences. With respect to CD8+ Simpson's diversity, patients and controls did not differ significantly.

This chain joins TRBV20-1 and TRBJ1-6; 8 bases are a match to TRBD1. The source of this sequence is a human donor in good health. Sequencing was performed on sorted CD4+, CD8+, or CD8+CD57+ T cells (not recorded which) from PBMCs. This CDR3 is CSARKTGDNSPLHF. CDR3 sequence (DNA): TGCAGTGCTAGAAAGACAGGGGATAATTCACCCCTCCACTTT.